This T cell receptor beta chain originates from a study of T cell responses to AZD1222 COVID-19 vaccine. Profiled with immunoSEQ multiplex PCR; TCRdb holds only in-frame clones, not every one. The profile covers 90,000 to 110,000 clones, with 70% to 90% appearing a single time and more than 9% taken by the ten largest. Germline V lookup: CDR1 SGHAT, CDR2 FQDESV (reference sequence). The V gene lost 1 base and the J gene lost 11 bases, with 15 bases spanning the gap. The CDR3 consists of 14 residues. The chain recombines TRBV11-1 with TRBJ1-3, with D possibly TRBD1 on 6 matching bases. This receptor was obtained from an adult in good health. The specimen was peripheral blood, collected on day 0 of AZD1222 vaccination. Here the CDR3 reads CASSLGGTSRAIYF. CDR3 nucleotide sequence: TGTGCCAGCAGCTTAGGAGGGACAAGTCGTGCCATATATTTT. The whole variable domain, filled in from reference TRBV11-1 and TRBJ1-3, reads EAEVAQSPRYKITEKSQAVAFWCDPISGHATLYWYRQILGQGPELLVQFQDESVVDDSQLPKDRFSAERLKGVDSTLKIQPAELGDSAMYLCASSLGGTSRAIYFGEGSWLTVV.